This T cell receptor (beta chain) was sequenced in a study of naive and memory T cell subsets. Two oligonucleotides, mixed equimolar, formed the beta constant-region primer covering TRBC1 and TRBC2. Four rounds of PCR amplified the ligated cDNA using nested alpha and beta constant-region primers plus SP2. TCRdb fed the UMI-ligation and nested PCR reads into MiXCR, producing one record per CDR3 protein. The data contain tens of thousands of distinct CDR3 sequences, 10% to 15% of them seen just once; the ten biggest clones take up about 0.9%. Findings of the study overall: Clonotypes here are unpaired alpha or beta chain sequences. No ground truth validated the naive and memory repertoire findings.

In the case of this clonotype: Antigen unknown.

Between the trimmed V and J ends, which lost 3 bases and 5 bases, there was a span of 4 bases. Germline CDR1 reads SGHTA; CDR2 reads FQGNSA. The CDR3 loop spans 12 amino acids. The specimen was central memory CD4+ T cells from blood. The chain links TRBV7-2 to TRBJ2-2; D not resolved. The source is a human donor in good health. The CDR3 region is CASSFFTGELFF. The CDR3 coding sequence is TGTGCCAGCAGCTTCTTTACCGGGGAGCTGTTTTTT.